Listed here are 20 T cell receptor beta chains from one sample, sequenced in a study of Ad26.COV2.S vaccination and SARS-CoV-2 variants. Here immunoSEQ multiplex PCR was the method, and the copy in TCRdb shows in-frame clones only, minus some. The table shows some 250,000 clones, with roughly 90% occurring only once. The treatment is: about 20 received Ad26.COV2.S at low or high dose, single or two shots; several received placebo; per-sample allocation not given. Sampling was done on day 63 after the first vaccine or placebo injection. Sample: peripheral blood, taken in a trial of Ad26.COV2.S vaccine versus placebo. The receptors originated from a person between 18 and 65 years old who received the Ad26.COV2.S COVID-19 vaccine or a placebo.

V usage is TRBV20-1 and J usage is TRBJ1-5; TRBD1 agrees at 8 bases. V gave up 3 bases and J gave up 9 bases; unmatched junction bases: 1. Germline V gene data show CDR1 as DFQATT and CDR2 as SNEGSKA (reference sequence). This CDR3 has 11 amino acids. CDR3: CSASGQGPQHF. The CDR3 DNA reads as TGCAGTGCTAGCGGACAGGGGCCCCAGCATTTT.

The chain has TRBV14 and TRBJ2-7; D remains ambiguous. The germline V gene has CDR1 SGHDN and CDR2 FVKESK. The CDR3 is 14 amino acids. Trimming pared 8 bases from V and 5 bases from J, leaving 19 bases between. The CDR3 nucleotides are TGTGCCAGCGGGCGGTCTGGGAATCAGAACGAGCAGTACTTC. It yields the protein CASGRSGNQNEQYF.

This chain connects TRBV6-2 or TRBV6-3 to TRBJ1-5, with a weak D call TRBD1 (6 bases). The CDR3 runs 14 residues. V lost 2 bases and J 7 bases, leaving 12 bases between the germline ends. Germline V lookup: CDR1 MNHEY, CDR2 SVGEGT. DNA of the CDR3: TGTGCCAGCAGTTACGGGGGCATGATCCAGCCCCAGCATTTT. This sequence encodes CASSYGGMIQPQHF.

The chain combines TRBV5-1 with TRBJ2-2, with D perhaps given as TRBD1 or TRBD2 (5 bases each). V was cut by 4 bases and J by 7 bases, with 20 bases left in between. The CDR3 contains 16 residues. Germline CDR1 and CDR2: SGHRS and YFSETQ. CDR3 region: CASSHNSGARVGELFF. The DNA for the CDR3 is TGCGCCAGCAGCCATAACAGTGGGGCGCGGGTCGGGGAGCTGTTTTTT. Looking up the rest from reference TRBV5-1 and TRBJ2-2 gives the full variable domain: KAGVTQTPRYLIKTRGQQVTLSCSPISGHRSVSWYQQTPGQGLQFLFEYFSETQRNKGNFPGRFSGRQFSNSRSEMNVSTLELGDSALYLCASSHNSGARVGELFFGEGSRLTVL.

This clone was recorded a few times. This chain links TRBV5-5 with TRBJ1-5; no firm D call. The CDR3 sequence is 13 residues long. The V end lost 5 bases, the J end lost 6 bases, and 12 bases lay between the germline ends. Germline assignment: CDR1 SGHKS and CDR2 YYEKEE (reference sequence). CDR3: CASSSDGRQPQHF. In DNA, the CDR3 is TGTGCCAGCAGTTCCGACGGCCGTCAGCCCCAGCATTTT.

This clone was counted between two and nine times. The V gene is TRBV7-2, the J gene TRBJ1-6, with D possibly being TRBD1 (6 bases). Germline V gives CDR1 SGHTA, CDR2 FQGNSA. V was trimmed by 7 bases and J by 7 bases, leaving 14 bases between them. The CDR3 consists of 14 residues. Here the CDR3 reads CASTTGLGNSPLHF. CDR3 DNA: TGTGCCAGCACCACAGGGCTTGGCAATTCACCCCTCCACTTT. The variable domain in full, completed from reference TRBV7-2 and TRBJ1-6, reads GAGVSQSPSNKVTEKGKDVELRCDPISGHTALYWYRQSLGQGLEFLIYFQGNSAPDKSGLPSDRFSAERTGGSVSTLTIQRTQQEDSAVYLCASTTGLGNSPLHFGNGTRLTVT.

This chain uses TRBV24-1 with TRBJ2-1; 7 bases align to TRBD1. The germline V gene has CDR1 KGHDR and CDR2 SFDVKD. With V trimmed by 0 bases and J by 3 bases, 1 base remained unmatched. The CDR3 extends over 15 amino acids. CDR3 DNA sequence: TGTGCCACCAGTGATTTGCAGGGGGACTACAATGAGCAGTTCTTC. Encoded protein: CATSDLQGDYNEQFF.

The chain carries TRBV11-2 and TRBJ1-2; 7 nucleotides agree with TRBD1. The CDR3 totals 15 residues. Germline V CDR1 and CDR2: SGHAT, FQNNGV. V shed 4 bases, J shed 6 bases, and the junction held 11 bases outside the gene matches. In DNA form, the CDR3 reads TGTGCCAGCAGCTCCTTCCGACAGGGCGGAAATGGCTACACCTTC. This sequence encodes CASSSFRQGGNGYTF.

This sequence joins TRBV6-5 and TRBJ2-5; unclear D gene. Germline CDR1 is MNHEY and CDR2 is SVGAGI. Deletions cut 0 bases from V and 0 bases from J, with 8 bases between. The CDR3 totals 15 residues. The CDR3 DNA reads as TGTGCCAGCAGTTACTCGATAAGTTACCAAGAGACCCAGTACTTC. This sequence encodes CASSYSISYQETQYF.

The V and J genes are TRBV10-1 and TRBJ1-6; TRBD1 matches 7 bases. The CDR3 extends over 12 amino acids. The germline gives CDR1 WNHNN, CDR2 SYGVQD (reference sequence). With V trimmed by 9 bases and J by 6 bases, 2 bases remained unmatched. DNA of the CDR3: TGCGCCAGGGGGACAGTTAATTCACCCCTCCACTTT. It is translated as CARGTVNSPLHF.

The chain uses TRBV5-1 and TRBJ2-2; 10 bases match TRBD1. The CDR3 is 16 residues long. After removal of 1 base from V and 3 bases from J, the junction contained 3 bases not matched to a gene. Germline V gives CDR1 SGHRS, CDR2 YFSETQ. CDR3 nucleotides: TGCGCCAGCAGCTTGAGGACAGGGGGATACACCGGGGAGCTGTTTTTT. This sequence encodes CASSLRTGGYTGELFF.

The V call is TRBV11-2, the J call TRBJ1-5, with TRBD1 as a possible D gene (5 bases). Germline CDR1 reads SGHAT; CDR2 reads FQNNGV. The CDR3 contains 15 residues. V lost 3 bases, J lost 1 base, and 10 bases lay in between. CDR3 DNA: TGTGCCAGCAGCTTGGACATCACGAGCAATCAGCCCCAGCATTTT. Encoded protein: CASSLDITSNQPQHF.

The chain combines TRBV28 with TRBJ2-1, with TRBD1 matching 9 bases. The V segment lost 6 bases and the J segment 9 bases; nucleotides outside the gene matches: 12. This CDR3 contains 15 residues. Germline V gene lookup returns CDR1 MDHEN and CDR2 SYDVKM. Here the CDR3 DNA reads TGTGCCAGCAGACCCACGGCGGGACAGGGTAGTGAGCAGTTCTTC. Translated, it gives CASRPTAGQGSEQFF. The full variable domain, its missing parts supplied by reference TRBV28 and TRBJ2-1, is DVKVTQSSRYLVKRTGEKVFLECVQDMDHENMFWYRQDPGLGLRLIYFSYDVKMKEKGDIPEGYSVSREKKERFSLILESASTNQTSMYLCASRPTAGQGSEQFFGPGTRLTVL.

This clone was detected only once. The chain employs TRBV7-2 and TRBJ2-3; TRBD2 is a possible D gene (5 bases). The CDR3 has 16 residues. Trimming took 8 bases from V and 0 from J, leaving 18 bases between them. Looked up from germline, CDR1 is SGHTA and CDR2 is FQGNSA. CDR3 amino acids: CASGTGKRGSTDTQYF. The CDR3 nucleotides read TGTGCCAGCGGAACCGGGAAACGGGGAAGCACAGATACGCAGTATTTT.

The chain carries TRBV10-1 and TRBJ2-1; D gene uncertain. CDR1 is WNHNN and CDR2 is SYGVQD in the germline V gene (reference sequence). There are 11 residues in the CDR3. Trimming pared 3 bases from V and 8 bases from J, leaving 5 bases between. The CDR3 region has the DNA TGCGCCAGCAGTGATTACGATGAGCAGTTCTTC. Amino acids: CASSDYDEQFF.

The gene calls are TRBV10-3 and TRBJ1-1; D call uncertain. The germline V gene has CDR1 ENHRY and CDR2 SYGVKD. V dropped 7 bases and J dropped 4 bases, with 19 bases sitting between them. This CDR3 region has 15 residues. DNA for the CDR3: TGTGCCATCAATACCGATGTAGATAGGAGCACTGAAGCTTTCTTT. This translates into CAINTDVDRSTEAFF.

As DNA, the CDR3 is TGCGCCAGCAGGATCCAGGGGGGATTGTTGGGGACTGAAGCTTTCTTT. Protein: CASRIQGGLLGTEAFF. V usage is TRBV4-1 and J usage is TRBJ1-1, with 7 positions matching TRBD1. V dropped 6 bases and J dropped 5; count of bases not matched to a gene: 15. Germline V gene data show CDR1 as MGHRA and CDR2 as YSYEKL. The CDR3 is made up of 16 amino acids.

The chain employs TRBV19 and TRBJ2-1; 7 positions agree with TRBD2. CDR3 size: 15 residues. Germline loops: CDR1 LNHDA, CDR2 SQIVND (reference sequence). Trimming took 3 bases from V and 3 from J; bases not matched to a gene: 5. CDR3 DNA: TGTGCCAGTAGTATGGGAGGGCTATTCTACAATGAGCAGTTCTTC. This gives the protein CASSMGGLFYNEQFF.

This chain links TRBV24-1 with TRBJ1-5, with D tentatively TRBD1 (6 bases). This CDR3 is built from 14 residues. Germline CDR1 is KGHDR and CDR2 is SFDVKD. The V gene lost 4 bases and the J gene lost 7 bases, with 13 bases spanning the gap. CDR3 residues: CATSEGASGQPQHF. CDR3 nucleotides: TGTGCCACCAGTGAGGGGGCATCCGGGCAGCCCCAGCATTTT.

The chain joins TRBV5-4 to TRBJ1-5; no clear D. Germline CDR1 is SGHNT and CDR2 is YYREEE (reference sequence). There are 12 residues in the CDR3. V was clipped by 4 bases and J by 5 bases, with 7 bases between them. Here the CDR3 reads CASSQDHQPQHF. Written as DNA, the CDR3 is TGTGCCAGCAGCCAGGACCATCAGCCCCAGCATTTT. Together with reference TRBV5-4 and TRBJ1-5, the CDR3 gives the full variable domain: ETGVTQSPTHLIKTRGQQVTLRCSSQSGHNTVSWYQQALGQGPQFIFQYYREEENGRGNFPPRFSGLQFPNYSSELNVNALELDDSALYLCASSQDHQPQHFGDGTRLSIL.